The rows below give T cell receptor beta chains drawn from one sample of a study of blood T cell repertoires in COVID-19. Sequenced by immunoSEQ multiplex PCR; TCRdb stores in-frame clones only, minus some. The table has some 270,000 clones, approximately 85% seen once; the top ten hold about 10%. Material for sequencing was peripheral blood. The receptors stem from a woman between 65 and 79 years old with acute or convalescent COVID-19. Both conserved end residues are part of each CDR3. D genes are given only for firm matches. Some rows have no size entry. The others give once, few or many, or a class for an expanded clone.

d_gene: .
v_gene: TRBV28
abundance: .
j_gene: TRBJ2-7
CDR3nt: TGTGCCAGCAGGCCTGGGGGGAGCTCCTACGAGCAGTACTTC
CDR3aa: CASRPGGSSYEQYF

d_gene: .
v_gene: TRBV9
abundance: .
j_gene: TRBJ1-6
CDR3nt: TGTGCCAGCAGCGTGGGAGGGTTGGGTTCACCCCTCCACTTT
CDR3aa: CASSVGGLGSPLHF

d_gene: .
v_gene: TRBV7-2
abundance: .
j_gene: TRBJ2-1
CDR3nt: TGTGCCAGCAGCCCCCTCACTAGCCGGCAGTTCTTC
CDR3aa: CASSPLTSRQFF

d_gene: .
v_gene: TRBV5-5
abundance: .
j_gene: TRBJ1-2
CDR3nt: TGTGCCAGCCAGGCAGATGGGCCCTATGGCTACACCTTC
CDR3aa: CASQADGPYGYTF

d_gene: .
v_gene: TRBV25-1
abundance: .
j_gene: TRBJ2-3
CDR3nt: TGTGCCAGCAGGATAGGGGGGGCCGCTGGCACAGATACGCAGTATTTT
CDR3aa: CASRIGGAAGTDTQYF

d_gene: .
v_gene: TRBV6-5
abundance: .
j_gene: TRBJ1-1
CDR3nt: TGTGCCAGCATAGGGGGAGGGTACACTGAAGCTTTCTTT
CDR3aa: CASIGGGYTEAFF

d_gene: .
v_gene: TRBV10-2
abundance: .
j_gene: TRBJ1-2
CDR3nt: TGCGCCAGCAGAGACAGAATTGGAAACTATGGCTACACCTTC
CDR3aa: CASRDRIGNYGYTF

d_gene: TRBD1
v_gene: TRBV2
abundance: .
j_gene: TRBJ1-2
CDR3nt: TGTGCCAGCAGTGATCACAGGGGGCTTCTAAACACCTTC
CDR3aa: CASSDHRGLLNTF

d_gene: .
v_gene: TRBV9
abundance: .
j_gene: TRBJ2-1
CDR3nt: TGTGCCAGCAGCATAAGTTTCCTGACAGTCCTGCCACGCAATGAGCAGTTCTTC
CDR3aa: CASSISFLTVLPRNEQFF

d_gene: .
v_gene: TRBV2
abundance: .
j_gene: TRBJ1-4
CDR3nt: TGTGCCAGCAGTGAGAGTCGACAAGAAAAACTGTTTTTT
CDR3aa: CASSESRQEKLFF

d_gene: .
v_gene: TRBV6-5
abundance: .
j_gene: TRBJ1-2
CDR3nt: TGTGCCAGCAGAGACACGGGGGAATATGGCTACACCTTC
CDR3aa: CASRDTGEYGYTF

d_gene: .
v_gene: TRBV5-1
abundance: .
j_gene: TRBJ1-2
CDR3nt: TGCGCCAGCAGCCTAGCCTCTCCCCGACAGGATCATGGCTACACCTTC
CDR3aa: CASSLASPRQDHGYTF

d_gene: TRBD1
v_gene: TRBV18
abundance: .
j_gene: TRBJ1-2
CDR3nt: TGTGCCAGCTCACCCGACACAGGGGGAGAGTATGGCTACACCTTC
CDR3aa: CASSPDTGGEYGYTF

d_gene: .
v_gene: TRBV12-3/TRBV12-4
abundance: few
j_gene: TRBJ1-1
CDR3nt: TGTGCCAGCAGCGCTAGGTACACTGAAGCTTTCTTT
CDR3aa: CASSARYTEAFF

d_gene: .
v_gene: TRBV11-2
abundance: once
j_gene: TRBJ2-1
CDR3nt: TGTGCCAGCAGCTTATCGGGTATGGTCCACAATGAGCAGTTCTTC
CDR3aa: CASSLSGMVHNEQFF

d_gene: .
v_gene: TRBV7-9
abundance: once
j_gene: TRBJ1-4
CDR3nt: TGTGCCAGCAGCTCCGGCACTGGGGCTTCTAATGAAAAACTGTTTTTT
CDR3aa: CASSSGTGASNEKLFF

d_gene: .
v_gene: TRBV3-1/TRBV3-2
abundance: .
j_gene: TRBJ1-2
CDR3nt: TGTGCCAGCAGCCAATATCGAGATCCCTCCTATGGCTACACCTTC
CDR3aa: CASSQYRDPSYGYTF

d_gene: TRBD2
v_gene: TRBV5-4
abundance: .
j_gene: TRBJ2-1
CDR3nt: TGTGCCAGCAGCTTGGTGCGGGGGGAGGGTTACAATGAGCAGTTCTTC
CDR3aa: CASSLVRGEGYNEQFF

d_gene: TRBD1
v_gene: TRBV29-1
abundance: .
j_gene: TRBJ1-1
CDR3nt: TGCAGCGTTGAGAGCAGGGGGCATGTAGCTTTCTTT
CDR3aa: CSVESRGHVAFF

d_gene: TRBD2
v_gene: TRBV10-3
abundance: once
j_gene: TRBJ2-1
CDR3nt: TGTGCCATCAGTGAGCCAGGACTAGCGGGGCACAATGAGCAGTTCTTC
CDR3aa: CAISEPGLAGHNEQFF

d_gene: .
v_gene: TRBV3-1/TRBV3-2
abundance: .
j_gene: TRBJ2-2
CDR3nt: TGTGCCAGCAGCCCCTGGGGCAGGTTAAACACCGGGGAGCTGTTTTTT
CDR3aa: CASSPWGRLNTGELFF

d_gene: TRBD1
v_gene: TRBV11-2
abundance: .
j_gene: TRBJ1-6
CDR3nt: TGTGCCAGCAGCTTGGGACAGGTGAATTCACCCCTCCACTTT
CDR3aa: CASSLGQVNSPLHF

d_gene: TRBD2
v_gene: TRBV29-1
abundance: .
j_gene: TRBJ2-1
CDR3nt: TGCAGCGTTGACGGGGAGGGGCTTTCGAGTGAGCAGTTCTTC
CDR3aa: CSVDGEGLSSEQFF

d_gene: TRBD1
v_gene: TRBV2
abundance: .
j_gene: TRBJ1-2
CDR3nt: TGTGCCAGCAGCCGACGGGACAGCAACTATGGCTACACCTTC
CDR3aa: CASSRRDSNYGYTF

d_gene: .
v_gene: TRBV2
abundance: .
j_gene: TRBJ1-1
CDR3nt: TGTGCCGTTCATAGGGGAATGAACACTGAAGCTTTCTTT
CDR3aa: CAVHRGMNTEAFF

d_gene: .
v_gene: TRBV5-1
abundance: .
j_gene: TRBJ1-4
CDR3nt: TGCGCCAGCAGCTTGGAATCGGGACTTCGAGGTGAAAAACTGTTTTTT
CDR3aa: CASSLESGLRGEKLFF

d_gene: .
v_gene: TRBV5-1
abundance: few
j_gene: TRBJ1-2
CDR3nt: TGCGCCAGCAGCTTGGACGGGGACTATGGCTACACCTTC
CDR3aa: CASSLDGDYGYTF

d_gene: .
v_gene: TRBV11-2
abundance: .
j_gene: TRBJ2-3
CDR3nt: TGTGCCAGCAGCTTAGTCCTTTTTGAGACAGATACGCAGTATTTT
CDR3aa: CASSLVLFETDTQYF

d_gene: TRBD1
v_gene: TRBV2
abundance: few
j_gene: TRBJ2-2
CDR3nt: TGTGCCAGCAGGAGCAGGGGGCACGACGGGGAGCTGTTTTTT
CDR3aa: CASRSRGHDGELFF